The clone carrying this TCR beta chain has only a few counts. Its cognate antigen is unknown. This sample stems from a study of OX40 agonist ivuxolimab in advanced cancers. Across the whole study: Ivuxolimab, an antibody that agonizes OX40 (CD134), was administered to the patients. Previous treatment with anti-PD-1, anti-PD-L1 or anti-CTLA-4 therapy was allowed; about 37% had received some. Study conclusions and caveats: Blood T cells, both CD4+ and CD8+, expanded clonally by week 6 at 0.1 to 3.0 mg/kg.

Only in-frame clones appear in the TCRdb table, and some are missing; sequencing was by immunoSEQ multiplex PCR. The sample has 50,000 to 65,000 clones, roughly 82% seen once. The sequence was obtained from an adult with an advanced solid tumor such as melanoma, head and neck, liver or kidney cancer. Sequenced material: CD4+ or CD8+ T cells sorted from blood, taken in a trial of the OX40 agonist ivuxolimab.

In DNA, the CDR3 is TGTGCCAGCAGCTTGTTGGCGAGGGGCAATTCACCCCTCCACTTT. It codes for CASSLLARGNSPLHF. This sequence joins TRBV5-8 and TRBJ1-6; a weak D match, TRBD1 (5 bases). This CDR3 region has 15 residues. Trimming stripped 1 base from V and 7 bases from J, with 12 bases between. Germline V gene data show CDR1 as SGHTS and CDR2 as YDEGEE.